The entry below describes one TCR beta chain. Its antigen is currently unknown. The CDR3 does not close with the conserved phenylalanine or tryptophan, likely indicating a read error. CDR3 length: 15 residues. This record comes from a study of tumor-infiltrating lymphocytes in primary liver carcinoma. Broader study findings: Paired tumor-adjacent and tumor-blood samples overlapped less than tumor region pairs did.

Starting material for RNA and DNA co-extraction consisted of about 17-32 mg of unsorted bulk tissue. Using a constant-region primer together with ProtoScript II reverse transcriptase, TCR beta cDNA was made from about 500 ng of total RNA. A slightly modified ARM-PCR protocol with three nested multiplex PCR rounds produced these TCR beta libraries. Investigators reported that the first two PCR rounds, at around 10 cycles each, used TRBV1-TRBV30 forward primers with a C-beta reverse primer. TCRdb reanalysed the multiplex PCR reads using MiXCR and keeps one entry per CDR3 protein. The sample contains more than 100,000 distinct CDR3 sequences, 65% to 75% of which appear only once.

Material for sequencing was tumor-adjacent normal liver tissue. The sequence was obtained from a woman aged 60-75 years with primary liver carcinoma and hepatitis B virus infection. The chain couples TRBV6-7 to TRBJ1-1; a weak D match, TRBD1 (6 bases). TRBV6-7 is recorded as an ORF, its role being uncertain. The CDR3 spells CANSYSYREYTEAFL. CDR3 nucleotide sequence: TGTGCCAACAGTTACTCGTACAGGGAGTACACTGAAGCTTTCCTT.